The present T cell receptor (beta chain) was sequenced within a study of metastatic and nonmetastatic thyroid tumors. Turning to the study itself: Repertoires from blood and tumor or nodule tissue of malignant and benign thyroid patients were compared.

No treatment had been given to any patient before thyroid surgery. MiXCR re-clonotyped the PCR reads for TCRdb. The sample has 45,000 to 60,000 clones, approximately 17% seen once. Germline V gives CDR1 MNHNS, CDR2 SASEGT. This CDR3 spans 12 amino acids. V was cut by 5 bases and J by 4 bases, with 6 bases left in between. This clone was counted at least ten times. The genes are TRBV6-1 and TRBJ2-1; D remains unclear. Sequenced input: blood. This receptor was taken from a female donor with papillary thyroid cancer or a benign thyroid nodule (not recorded which). Some clones in this sample may be carry-over from other donors' samples. For the CDR3, the DNA is TGTGCCAGCAGTTCCCTTTACAATGAGCAGTTCTTC. Translation: CASSSLYNEQFF.